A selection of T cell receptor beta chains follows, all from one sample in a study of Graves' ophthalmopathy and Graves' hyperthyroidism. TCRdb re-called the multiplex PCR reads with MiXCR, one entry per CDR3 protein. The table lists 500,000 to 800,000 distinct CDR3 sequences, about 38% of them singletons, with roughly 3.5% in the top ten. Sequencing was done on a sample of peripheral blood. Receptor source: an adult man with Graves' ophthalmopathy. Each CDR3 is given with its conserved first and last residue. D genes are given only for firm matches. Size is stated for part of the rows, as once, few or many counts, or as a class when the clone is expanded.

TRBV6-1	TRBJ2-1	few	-	TGTGCCATCAGTGAGTCGATAGGAAACCATGAGCAGTTCTTC	CAISESIGNHEQFF
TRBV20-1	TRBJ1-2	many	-	TGCAGTGCCTCAAGCCGTGGCTTGGTGGGCTATGGCTACACCTTC	CSASSRGLVGYGYTF
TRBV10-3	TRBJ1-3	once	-	TGTGCCATCAGTGTTCAGCCTGGAAACACCATATATTTT	CAISVQPGNTIYF
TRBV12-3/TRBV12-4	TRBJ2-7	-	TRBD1	TGTGCCAGCAGTCCACAGGGGTACTACGAGCAGTACTTC	CASSPQGYYEQYF
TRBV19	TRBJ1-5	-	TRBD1	TGTGCCAGTCAAGGACAGGGCAATCAGCCCCAGCATTTT	CASQGQGNQPQHF
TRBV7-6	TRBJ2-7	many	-	TGTGCCAGCAGCACCTGGAAGTCCTACGAGCAGTACTTC	CASSTWKSYEQYF
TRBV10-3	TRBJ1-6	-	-	TGTGCCATCAGTGCCGGGGGAAATTCACCCCTCCACTTT	CAISAGGNSPLHF
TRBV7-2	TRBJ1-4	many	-	TGTGCCAGCAGCTTCTACACTAATGAAAAACTGTTTTTT	CASSFYTNEKLFF
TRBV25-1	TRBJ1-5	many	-	TGTGCCAGCAGTGGAGGGGGTCCCTTGAGGGATCAGCCCCAGCATTTT	CASSGGGPLRDQPQHF
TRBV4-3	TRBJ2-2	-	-	TGCGCCAGCAGCCGCGGGGCTAGCGAGACCGGGGAGCTGTTTTTT	CASSRGASETGELFF
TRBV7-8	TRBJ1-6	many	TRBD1	TGTGCCAGCAGCCCTTACCGGGACAGGGGAGGTTCACCCCTCCACTTT	CASSPYRDRGGSPLHF
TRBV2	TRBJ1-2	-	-	TGTGCCAGCTTGGCCGGCGGTTTCGATGGCTACACCTTC	CASLAGGFDGYTF
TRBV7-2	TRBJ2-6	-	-	TGTGCCAGCAGCTCCCACGGGTGGAACACTGAAGCTTTC	CASSSHGWNTEAF
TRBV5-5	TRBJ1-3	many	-	TGTGCCAGCAGCTCGATACCCTCTGGAAACACCATATATTTT	CASSSIPSGNTIYF
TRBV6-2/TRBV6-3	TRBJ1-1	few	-	TGTGCCAGCGCCCAAAAGGGCAGGGTCCCTGAAGCTTTCTTT	CASAQKGRVPEAFF
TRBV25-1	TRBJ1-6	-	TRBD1	TGTGCCAGCCCTTCGACAGGGGAGGATTCACCCCTCCACTTT	CASPSTGEDSPLHF
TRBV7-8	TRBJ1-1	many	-	TGTGCCAGCACCCTCGGGGCGTGGGAGGAAGCTTTCTTT	CASTLGAWEEAFF
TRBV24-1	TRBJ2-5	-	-	TGTGCCACCCCGAGCTCTGAGACCCAGTACTTC	CATPSSETQYF
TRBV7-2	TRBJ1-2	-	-	TGTGCCAGCAGCTTTGGACAGACGTTGAACTACGGCTACACCTTC	CASSFGQTLNYGYTF
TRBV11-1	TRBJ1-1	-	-	TGTGCCAGCAGCGTTGAAGGCGACGGTAGTGAAGCTTTCTTT	CASSVEGDGSEAFF
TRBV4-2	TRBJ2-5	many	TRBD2	TGTGCCAGCAGCCAAGAGGGACTAGCGGGAAGGAAGACCCAGTACTTC	CASSQEGLAGRKTQYF
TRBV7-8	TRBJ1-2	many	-	TGTGCCAGCAGCTTAGGGGACTTGAACGCTAACTATGGCTACACCTTC	CASSLGDLNANYGYTF
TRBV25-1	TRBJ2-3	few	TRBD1	TGTGCCAGCAGTAAACAGGGGGTGGTAGATACGCAGTATTTT	CASSKQGVVDTQYF
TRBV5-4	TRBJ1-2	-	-	TGCGCCAGCAGCCAAGCCAGCGGGAGTGGCTACACCTTC	CASSQASGSGYTF
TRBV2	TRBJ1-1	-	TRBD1	TGTGCCAGCAGTACCGGGACAGGACTAGAGGCTTTCTTT	CASSTGTGLEAFF
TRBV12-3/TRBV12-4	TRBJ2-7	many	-	TGTGCCAGCAGAGGTAGGGGGACCTACGAGCAGTACTTC	CASRGRGTYEQYF
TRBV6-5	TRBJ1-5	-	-	TGTGCCAGCCGGCCGCAAGTGCAGGGAGGTCAGCCCCAGCATTTT	CASRPQVQGGQPQHF
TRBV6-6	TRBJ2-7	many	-	TGTGCCAGCGGGGACACTACCTACGAGCAGTACTTC	CASGDTTYEQYF
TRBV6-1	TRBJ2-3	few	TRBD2	TGTGCCAGCAGGCTAGCGGGAGGGAGCACAGATACGCAGTATTTT	CASRLAGGSTDTQYF
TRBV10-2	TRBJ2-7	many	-	TGCGCCAGCAGAACATACAGGGTAAACGAGCAGTACTTC	CASRTYRVNEQYF
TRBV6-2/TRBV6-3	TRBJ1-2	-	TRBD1	TGTGCCAGCACTAGACAGGGACTTGGCTACACCTTC	CASTRQGLGYTF
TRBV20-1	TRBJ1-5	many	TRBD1	TGCAGTGCTATACAGGGGAACCAGCCCCAGCATTTT	CSAIQGNQPQHF
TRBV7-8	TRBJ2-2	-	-	TGTGCCAGCAGCCCCTGGACGGAGAACACCGGGGAGCTGTCTTGG	CASSPWTENTGELSW
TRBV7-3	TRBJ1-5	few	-	TGTGCCAGCAGCTTAGGGGATAATAGCAATCAGCCCCAGCATTTT	CASSLGDNSNQPQHF
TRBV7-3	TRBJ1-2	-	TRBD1	TGTGCCGGCAGCCTAAGAATCCCGGGACAGGCTAACTATGGCTACACCTTC	CAGSLRIPGQANYGYTF
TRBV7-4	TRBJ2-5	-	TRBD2	TGTGCCAGCAGCCTTCTAGCGGGAGCAGGGACCCAGTACTTC	CASSLLAGAGTQYF
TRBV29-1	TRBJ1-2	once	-	TGCAGCCAGGACAGAGCTAACTATGGCTACACCTTC	CSQDRANYGYTF
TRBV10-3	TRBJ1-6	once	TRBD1	TGTGCCATCAGTGAGCCTCCGGGACAGGGGGTACCCCTCCACTTT	CAISEPPGQGVPLHF
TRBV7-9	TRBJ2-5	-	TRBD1	TGTGCCAGCAGCTCCCTCGAGGGGGCCGAGACCCAGTACTTC	CASSSLEGAETQYF
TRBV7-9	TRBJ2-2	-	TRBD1	TGTGCCAGCAGTCCGGGACAGACTTACACCGGGGAGCTGTTTTTT	CASSPGQTYTGELFF
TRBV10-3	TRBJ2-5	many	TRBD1	TGTGCCATCAGGGGACAGGCGGCCCAAGAGACCCAGTACTTC	CAIRGQAAQETQYF
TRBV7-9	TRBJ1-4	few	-	TGTGCCAGCAGCCAGCAAACCCAGGGACTGAATGAAAAACTGTTTTTT	CASSQQTQGLNEKLFF
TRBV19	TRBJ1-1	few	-	TGTGCCAGCGGCGGGGGGAACCATGAAGCTTTCTTT	CASGGGNHEAFF
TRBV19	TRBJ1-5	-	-	TGTGCCAGTAGTCGGGGCAGGGGCCACGAGCATTTT	CASSRGRGHEHF